The source of this T cell receptor (beta chain) is a study of cytomegalovirus exposure and HLA in healthy donors. The study, taken as a whole, reports: Later analysis showed most CMV-associated TCR beta chains appearing HLA-restricted.

This CDR3 has 20 residues. In germline, CDR1 is ENHRY, CDR2 SYGVKD. Trimming took 6 bases from V and 4 from J, leaving 31 bases between them. Researchers ran the PCR with 60 Vbeta and 13 Jbeta primers. The table came from immunoSEQ multiplex PCR; TCRdb's copy has only in-frame clones and leaves some out. The sample shows tens of thousands of clones, 65% to 75% of them seen only once. Of note for this clone: Its antigen remains unidentified.

This sequence was found in a man aged 35 to 55 in good health and CMV-seropositive. The genes are TRBV10-3 and TRBJ2-1, with D maybe TRBD2 (6 bases). The sequenced sample was PBMCs. The CDR3 nucleotides read TGTGCCATCAGGCCCGCCGCGGGCGGGAACTACACTTGGGCTTACAATGAGCAGTTCTTC. It codes for CAIRPAAGGNYTWAYNEQFF.